This TCR beta chain was sequenced for a study of Ad26.COV2.S vaccination and SARS-CoV-2 variants (dated by TCRdb to about 2021). In terms of the full investigation: Vaccine-arm donors were drawn from COV1001, a multicentre, randomized, double-blind, placebo-controlled phase I-IIa trial of Ad26.COV2.S in healthy adults. Sequencing of the TCRbeta repertoire served to evaluate the specificity and breadth of SARS-CoV-2-reactive T cell receptors following Ad26.COV2.S vaccination. The TCR-sequenced set comprised approximately 32 samples: roughly 19 Ad26.COV2.S vaccine recipients, 5 placebo recipients and 8 SARS-CoV-2 convalescent individuals. Dosing of Ad26.COV2.S was intramuscular, at either 5x10^10 or 1x10^11 viral particles, delivered as one shot or as two shots spaced 56 days apart. Investigators remained blinded to trial group allocation during experiments and outcome assessment. Trial participants were randomized into five groups of five: low-dose or high-dose Ad26.COV2.S given once or twice, or placebo on both occasions. On the study overall, not on this receptor specifically: Non-spike TCR breadth was comparable between vaccine and placebo recipients, consistent with the vaccine containing only spike. According to the authors, total T cell responses may have been underestimated by the TCR breadth and depth analyses. After vaccination, substantial breadth of spike-specific CD8+ and CD4+ T cell responses was reported. Ad26.COV2.S recipients had higher spike-specific TCR breadth than placebo recipients (P = 0.0014). The study was not powered for comparison of responses between vaccine doses or regimens.

As for this clone: No cognate antigen has been identified for it. The junction differs from germline at one of its ends, possibly a read error.

The treatment or condition label, read with the paper, signifies: roughly 18 received Ad26.COV2.S at low or high dose, single or two shots; 5 received placebo; per-sample allocation not given. For vaccine and placebo recipients, the sequenced repertoires came from samples collected on day 63 after the first injection. In Cohort 1b, fewer than 30 adults aged 18-55 years were enrolled at a single site in Boston, USA, between 29 July and 7 August 2020. Ad26.COV2.S was a replication-incompetent adenovirus type 26 vector expressing a prefusion-stabilized SARS-CoV-2 spike protein from the original Wuhan strain. Reading the germline V gene (reference sequence) gives CDR1 SSHAT and CDR2 FNYEAQ. The CDR3, cysteine through phenylalanine, is 15 amino acids long. Just CDR3 DNA is preserved here, 45 bases in frame from base 1. TCRbeta CDR3 regions were sequenced with the immunoSEQ Assay. After extraction, genomic DNA underwent amplification by bias-controlled multiplex PCR, followed by high-throughput sequencing. Concerning the study's data processing: To quantify the absolute abundance of every unique TCRbeta CDR3 region, sequences were collapsed and filtered. Usable DNA was measured by amplifying reference genes present in all nucleated cells, and TCRbeta template counts were normalized to that usable DNA to estimate T cell fraction. Repertoire TCRs were annotated as SARS-CoV-2-specific by exact matching of V gene, CDR3 amino acid sequence and J gene to a known reactive TCR set. MIRA supplied the reference SARS-CoV-2 TCR set, which was filtered for enrichment in COVID-19-positive ImmuneCODE repertoires so that public or cross-reactive TCRs were removed. Based on the MIRA antigens, annotated TCRs were further analysed at the level of specific ORF or position within ORF. Breadth was defined as the number of annotated unique rearrangements divided by the total number of unique productive rearrangements, and depth was defined as the summed frequency of the annotated unique rearrangements. Two-sided Wilcoxon rank-sum tests were used to compare TCR breadth between groups. In its TCRdb copy, this immuneACCESS table keeps in-frame sequences only and misses some clones. Where compared with another copy, unresolved V genes explain less than half of these, and the others have no known cause. V and J calls and clone size are as listed in that table; D and trimming were resolved from the DNA. Recorded for this sample are about 350,000 clones; about 87% of them occurred a single time. Of the sample, 6.4% is held by the ten largest clones.

Rearrangement joined TRBV7-7 to TRBJ2-1; a stretch of 10 junction bases matches TRBD1. The TCR was taken from a person aged 18-65 years who received the Ad26.COV2.S COVID-19 vaccine or a placebo. Sequences were derived from peripheral blood, sampled in a trial of Ad26.COV2.S vaccine versus placebo. The CDR3 here reads CASSLGTGDYNEQFF. The nucleotides are TGTGCTAGCAGCTTAGGGACAGGGGACTACAATGAGCAGTTCTTC.